The clone carrying this T cell receptor (beta chain) appeared a few times. Repertoires were generated with immunoSEQ multiplex PCR, while TCRdb's copy carries only in-frame clones and drops some. The sample lists 200,000 to 250,000 clones, roughly 84% occurring once. These data come from a study of blood T cell repertoires in COVID-19. Overall study context: Specimens from acute and convalescent COVID-19 originated in the United States, Italy and Spain. Sources were T cells, B-cell-depleted T cells, or PBMCs; the material itself was cDNA or gDNA.

CDR1 and CDR2 (germline): MGHDK, SYGVNS. This CDR3 is 12 amino acids long. V lost 5 bases, J lost 8 bases, and 12 bases lay in between. V is TRBV25-1 and J is TRBJ1-2; D is undetermined. The source material was peripheral blood. The TCR sequence derives from a man aged 25 to 40 with active or convalescent COVID-19. CDR3 residues: CASSPGLDGYTF. The CDR3 nucleotides read TGTGCCAGCAGTCCCGGACTCGACGGCTACACCTTC.